This T cell receptor (beta chain) stems from a study of control samples from healthy donors and cancer patients (dated by TCRdb to between 2020 and 2021). A note on this clone: Its antigen has not been determined. No much larger clonotype is one base removed from it; base qualities were not supplied.

The trim is 2 bases for V and 0 bases for J, with a gap of 8 bases between the germline ends. The CDR3 runs 15 residues from the cysteine to the phenylalanine. Only CDR3 DNA is held: 45 bases, read in frame from base 1. Taken from the germline V gene, the CDR1 and CDR2 loops are KGHSH and LQKENI. Libraries were built with the immunoSEQ multiplex PCR assay. Not all clones reach the TCRdb copy of this immuneACCESS table, which keeps in-frame sequences only. Checked studies attribute under half of the gap to unresolved V genes and leave the rest unexplained. The sample data list approximately 58,000 clones, and about nine tenths of these were observed just once. More than 13% of the sample is held by the ten biggest clonotypes.

The sequencing sample was made of PBMCs. The sequence was collected from a man between 60 and 70 years old with head and neck cancer. This sequence uses TRBV18 and TRBJ1-3; the D segment cannot be called with confidence. The CDR3 sequence is CASSPTLSSGNTIYF. The DNA sequence follows: TGTGCCAGCTCACCAACCTTGAGCTCTGGAAACACCATATATTTT. The CDR3, completed at both ends by the reference TRBV18 and TRBJ1-3 genes, gives the full variable domain NAGVMQNPRHLVRRRGQEARLRCSPMKGHSHVYWYRQLPEEGLKFMVYLQKENIIDESGMPKERFSAEFPKEGPSILRIQQVVRGDSAAYFCASSPTLSSGNTIYFGEGSWLTVV.